These 14 T cell receptor beta chains share one sample of origin, sequenced in a study of blood T cell repertoires in COVID-19. Measured with immunoSEQ multiplex PCR; TCRdb has only the in-frame clones, and not every one. The data hold fewer than 400,000 clones, with around 85% observed a single time. The sample taken for sequencing was peripheral blood. These receptors were collected from a woman aged 18-29 years with acute or convalescent COVID-19.

The chain combines TRBV28 with TRBJ2-2, with D perhaps matching TRBD1 (7 bases). Germline CDR1 is MDHEN and CDR2 is SYDVKM. This CDR3 spans 16 amino acids. V was pared by 6 bases and J by 1 base, with 15 bases between. This CDR3 reads CASSPTGTLNTGELFF. For the CDR3, the DNA is TGTGCCAGCAGCCCGACAGGGACTCTGAACACCGGGGAGCTGTTTTTT.

This rearrangement joins TRBV24-1 to TRBJ2-7; 7 nucleotides agree with TRBD2. Germline V CDR1 and CDR2: KGHDR, SFDVKD. With 1 base clipped from V and 4 bases from J, the junction kept 6 bases outside the gene matches. The CDR3 loop spans 15 amino acids. CDR3: CATSDFISGKYEQYF. The CDR3 nucleotides are TGTGCCACCAGTGATTTCATAAGCGGGAAGTACGAGCAGTACTTC.

Only a few counts were recorded for this clone. The rearrangement links TRBV3-1 (or the pseudogene TRBV3-2) to TRBJ1-1, with D unresolved. V gave up 0 bases and J gave up 1 base, with 6 bases separating them. The CDR3 runs 14 residues. Germline CDR1 LGHDT, CDR2 YNNKEL (reference sequence). The DNA of the CDR3 is TGTGCCAGCAGCCAAGATGTGAGGAACACTGAAGCTTTCTTT. As protein: CASSQDVRNTEAFF.

The chain links TRBV6-5 to TRBJ2-7, with D tentatively TRBD1 (6 bases). Trimming took off 2 bases at V and 2 bases at J, with 13 bases between the two ends. There are 15 residues in the CDR3. The V gene's germline CDR1 is MNHEY and CDR2 SVGAGI. This chain's CDR3 is CASSYAARGPYEQYF. DNA of the CDR3: TGTGCCAGCAGTTACGCCGCCAGGGGCCCCTACGAGCAGTACTTC.

This chain joins TRBV6-5 and TRBJ2-1; 7 bases line up with TRBD2. This CDR3 is 14 amino acids long. Germline V gene sequence: CDR1 MNHEY, CDR2 SVGAGI. Trimming at V came to 5 bases and at J to 2 bases, leaving 3 bases not matched to a gene. The CDR3 reads CASSRAGTYNEQFF. The DNA for the CDR3 is TGTGCCAGCAGTCGAGCGGGGACCTACAATGAGCAGTTCTTC.

V is TRBV9 and J is TRBJ1-2, with 9 bases aligning to TRBD1. CDR1 SGDLS and CDR2 YYNGEE come from the germline V gene. The CDR3 covers 15 residues. Germline trimming cut 4 bases from V and 4 bases from J; bases unmatched to any gene: 8. CDR3: CASSSGQGFSYGYTF. The CDR3 DNA is TGTGCCAGCAGCTCCGGACAGGGGTTTTCCTATGGCTACACCTTC.

The chain uses TRBV24-1 and TRBJ1-2; tentatively, D is TRBD1 (6 bases). There are 14 residues in the CDR3. Trimming took off 0 bases at V and 6 bases at J, with 10 bases between the two ends. Germline CDR1 KGHDR, CDR2 SFDVKD. The CDR3: CATSDLRGANGYTF. The CDR3 nucleotides read TGTGCCACCAGTGATTTGCGGGGGGCAAATGGCTACACCTTC.

The chain employs TRBV18 and TRBJ2-5; D uncertain. V was pared by 3 bases and J by 5 bases, with 7 bases between. The CDR3 contains 12 residues. The V gene's germline CDR1 is KGHSH and CDR2 LQKENI. CDR3 DNA: TGTGCCAGCTCACCTTCATTGGAGACCCAGTACTTC. It translates to CASSPSLETQYF.

This clone was detected once. The chain recombines TRBV24-1 with TRBJ2-5; maybe TRBD1 (6 bases). V gave up 3 bases and J gave up 5 bases, with 15 bases separating them. This CDR3 has 15 amino acids. Germline V CDR1 and CDR2: KGHDR, SFDVKD. The CDR3 spells CATSDARAGDETQYF. The CDR3, as DNA: TGTGCCACCAGTGATGCCAGGGCAGGGGACGAGACCCAGTACTTC.

The V call is TRBV7-8, the J call TRBJ2-3; TRBD1 is a possible D gene (6 bases). There are 14 residues in the CDR3. Between the trimmed V and J ends, which lost 4 bases and 3 bases, there was a span of 11 bases. The germline gives CDR1 SGHVS, CDR2 FQNEAQ. CDR3 protein: CASSYDRRTDTQYF. CDR3 nucleotide sequence: TGTGCCAGCAGCTACGACAGGCGTACAGATACGCAGTATTTT.

The chain is built from TRBV9 and TRBJ2-3; 13 nucleotides line up with TRBD2. The CDR3 runs to 16 residues. V lost 3 bases and J lost 4; bases outside the gene matches: 5. The germline CDR1 and CDR2 sequences are SGDLS and YYNGEE. The CDR3 region is CASSGTSGRPPDTQYF. The CDR3 DNA reads TGTGCCAGCAGCGGGACTAGCGGGAGACCCCCAGATACGCAGTATTTT.

The genes are TRBV11-3 and TRBJ1-2; weak D call: TRBD1 (5 bases). The CDR3 extends over 16 amino acids. Germline CDR1 and CDR2: SGHNT and YENEEA. V lost 1 base to trimming and J lost 0 bases, with 12 bases between them. For the CDR3, the DNA is TGTGCCAGCAGCTTAGGGGGCCAGGACGCTAACTATGGCTACACCTTC. Translated: CASSLGGQDANYGYTF.

The CDR3 sequence: CATSRDKSDNEKLFF. Written as DNA, the CDR3 is TGTGCCACCAGCAGAGATAAATCAGATAATGAAAAACTGTTTTTT. The chain is built from TRBV15 and TRBJ1-4; D unresolved. Germline CDR1 LNHNV, CDR2 YYDKDF (reference sequence). CDR3 length equals 15 residues. V lost 0 bases and J 4 bases, leaving 9 bases between the germline ends.

The chain links TRBV4-1 to TRBJ2-2; perhaps TRBD1 as D (6 bases). The CDR3 extends over 16 amino acids. Trimming took 0 bases from V and 6 from J, leaving 14 bases between them. The germline V gene encodes CDR1 MGHRA and CDR2 YSYEKL. The CDR3 nucleotides read TGCGCCAGCAGCCAAGAAACAGGGCCCTCCGCCGGGGAGCTGTTTTTT. It specifies CASSQETGPSAGELFF.